This T cell receptor (beta chain) was captured in a study of blood T cell repertoires in COVID-19. The germline V gene has CDR1 KGHSH and CDR2 LQKENI. V lost 3 bases to trimming and J lost 5 bases, with 12 bases between them. The CDR3 is 14 amino acids. Using immunoSEQ multiplex PCR, the repertoire was profiled, and TCRdb retains in-frame clones only, with some absent. The data show 35,000 to 50,000 clones, about nine tenths seen once. The rearrangement joins TRBV18 to TRBJ2-3; no clear D gene. What was sequenced was peripheral blood. The sequence came from a man aged 60 to 69 with active COVID-19. The CDR3: CASSPVSTGDTQYF. The CDR3 region has the DNA TGTGCCAGCTCACCTGTTTCAACGGGAGATACGCAGTATTTT.